This T cell receptor (beta chain) was sequenced for a study of blood T cells in healthy people across ages. Together with a sample-barcoded 5' primer, a J-beta primer mix was included in a second PCR lasting 7 to 11 cycles. Tags on each cDNA molecule came from a template-switch adaptor with 12 random nucleotides. TCRdb used MiXCR to reprocess the 5' RACE reads, holding one entry per CDR3 protein. This table holds 650,000 to 1,000,000 distinct CDR3 sequences, around 50% found once. CDR3 length: 16 amino acids. The V end lost 1 base, the J end lost 2 bases, and 15 bases lay between the germline ends. Germline V gene data show CDR1 as SEHNR and CDR2 as FQNEAQ (reference sequence).

This chain connects TRBV7-9 to TRBJ2-7; D is perhaps TRBD2 (6 bases). The origin of this receptor is a man at least 80 years old in good health. The material sequenced was blood. The CDR3 loop is CASSLGSASAAYEQYF. The CDR3, as DNA: TGTGCCAGCAGCTTAGGTTCGGCTAGCGCCGCCTACGAGCAGTACTTC.